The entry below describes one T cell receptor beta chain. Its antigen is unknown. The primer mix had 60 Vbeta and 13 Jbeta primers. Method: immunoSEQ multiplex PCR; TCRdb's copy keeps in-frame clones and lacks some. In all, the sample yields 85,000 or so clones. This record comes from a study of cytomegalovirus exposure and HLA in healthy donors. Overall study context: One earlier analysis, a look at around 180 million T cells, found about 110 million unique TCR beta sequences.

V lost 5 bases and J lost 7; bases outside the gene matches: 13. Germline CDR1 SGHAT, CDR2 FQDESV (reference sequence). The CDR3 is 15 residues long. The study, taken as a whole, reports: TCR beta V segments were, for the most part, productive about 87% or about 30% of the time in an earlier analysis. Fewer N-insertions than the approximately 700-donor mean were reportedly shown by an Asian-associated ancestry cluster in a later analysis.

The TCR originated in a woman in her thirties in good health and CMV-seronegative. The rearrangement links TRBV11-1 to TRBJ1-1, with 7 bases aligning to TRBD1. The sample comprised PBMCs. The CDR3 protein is CASSLFPRTGREAFF. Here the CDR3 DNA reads TGTGCCAGCAGCCTCTTTCCCAGGACAGGACGTGAAGCTTTCTTT.